This T cell receptor (beta chain) is drawn from a study of CXCR3-negative and CXCR3-positive naive CD8 T cells. Germline V gene sequence: CDR1 SEHNR, CDR2 FQNEAQ (reference sequence). The CDR3 runs 18 residues. UMI labels and 5' RACE were used to prepare the TRB cDNA libraries. TCRdb processed the 5' RACE reads again and assigns one entry to each CDR3 protein, with no DNA. The table for this sample gives under 85,000 distinct CDR3 sequences. Points from the study as a whole: The study found more hydrophobic TRB CDR3s in CXCR3-positive naive cells than in CXCR3-negative naive cells. Within a donor, both naive subsets shared TRBV-TRBJ usage, unlike memory cells. Whereas both naive subsets had comparably high diversity, memory CD8+ cells had much lower diversity.

To note about this clonotype: What it binds is unknown.

The specimen sequenced was naive CXCR3+ CD8+ T cells from blood. Sample subset: CD45RO-CCR7+CD27+CD95- naive CD8+ T cells expressing CXCR3 (TNR3+). This sequence originates from a human donor in good health. Some clones in this sample may be carry-over from other donors' samples. The chain carries TRBV7-9 and TRBJ2-1; the TCRdb D gene call, TRBD1, has no DNA to confirm it. The CDR3 loop reads CASSPRQGPGGSYNEQFF.